Listed below are T cell receptor beta chains from one sample, sequenced in a study of cytomegalovirus exposure and HLA in healthy donors. The method was immunoSEQ multiplex PCR; TCRdb's version includes in-frame clones alone and lacks a portion of them. Among about 65,000 clones, 90% to 95% were seen once, and the ten largest hold about 1.2%. Sequencing used PBMCs. These TCRs come from a woman under 30 in good health and CMV-seronegative. Both conserved end residues are trimmed from each CDR3. Expanded clones get a size class; other rows say once, few or many, or leave the size out.

v_gene,j_gene,len,abundance,CDR3aa
TRBV2,TRBJ2-7,12,.,ASSPADTLYEQY
TRBV5-1,TRBJ1-4,12,.,ASSLGGRGEKLF
TRBV7-9,TRBJ1-4,13,.,ASTRSEGSNEKLF
TRBV11-2,TRBJ1-6,13,.,ASRGMGLNNSPLH
TRBV29-1,TRBJ1-4,12,.,SVAGTGFGEKLF
TRBV4-3,TRBJ2-3,13,.,ASSRGIAGADTQY
TRBV4-1,TRBJ2-7,13,.,ASSLRGDTPYEQY
TRBV6-1,TRBJ2-7,13,.,ASSEGSGFTYEQY
TRBV27,TRBJ2-1,12,.,ASRGLAGAREQF
TRBV28,TRBJ2-7,11,.,ASSQGSPYEQY
TRBV5-6,TRBJ2-5,14,.,ASSYFPLGGGETQY
TRBV5-1,TRBJ1-2,13,.,ASSLDPQGAYGYT
TRBV2,TRBJ2-7,8,.,ASGAGAKY
TRBV10-3,TRBJ1-1,11,.,AINRDKRTEAF
TRBV11-3,TRBJ2-7,13,.,ASSLAGQGDYEQY
TRBV7-2,TRBJ2-3,10,.,ASSLYTDTQY
TRBV7-2,TRBJ2-1,13,.,ASSFDRALYNEQF
TRBV9,TRBJ1-1,13,.,ASSVAPTGDTEAF
TRBV9,TRBJ1-1,13,.,ASSMPKGGVTEAF
TRBV5-1,TRBJ1-4,12,.,ASSSGTGGRKLF
TRBV7-8,TRBJ2-3,12,.,ASSPGQVADTQY
TRBV7-9,TRBJ2-7,11,.,ASSPQARYEQY
TRBV5-8,TRBJ1-2,13,once,ASSLAPGEGYGYT
TRBV27,TRBJ2-5,13,.,ASSFLAGVQETQY
TRBV6-5,TRBJ2-7,11,.,ASSYAWLYEQY
TRBV7-2,TRBJ2-7,12,.,ASSGGASSYEQY
TRBV10-3,TRBJ1-4,18,.,AIETRPGADWPSTNEKLF
TRBV5-5,TRBJ1-6,13,.,ASSLVSGYNSPLH
TRBV28,TRBJ1-2,10,few,ASQRQGRGYT
TRBV29-1,TRBJ1-1,10,.,SVEVAGTEAF
TRBV6-1,TRBJ2-1,13,.,ASQKAGGTYNEQF
TRBV9,TRBJ2-3,14,.,ASSVGLAGDLGTQY
TRBV9,TRBJ1-2,12,.,ASSVNTGGGGYT
TRBV11-2,TRBJ1-1,16,.,ASAVRDRNLVVNTEAF
TRBV7-3,TRBJ2-3,17,.,ASSLGLAGGSTSTDTQY
TRBV10-3,TRBJ2-1,13,.,AISDYALGNNEQF
TRBV6-5,TRBJ1-2,11,.,ASSSGQGYGYT
TRBV5-1,TRBJ2-3,12,.,ASSLEGGRDTQY
TRBV4-1,TRBJ2-4,14,.,ASSSLAGLAKNIQY
TRBV4-3,TRBJ2-3,12,.,ASSQERRTDTQY
TRBV7-8,TRBJ2-3,16,.,ASSSYRRTGSSRGPQY
TRBV27,TRBJ1-1,14,.,ASSFNLGGLRTEAF
TRBV10-1,TRBJ1-1,11,.,ASSDRANTEAF
TRBV28,TRBJ2-1,13,.,ASSLSSGGRNEQF
TRBV2,TRBJ2-3,12,.,ASRTSGYTDTQY
TRBV2,TRBJ2-1,13,once,ASSPSGSSYNEQF
TRBV4-1,TRBJ2-1,13,.,ASSLDGTGGNEQF
TRBV6-5,TRBJ2-1,12,.,ASGAPSRPNEQF
TRBV21-1,TRBJ1-1,17,few,ASSKGEGTGGPEDTEAF
TRBV30,TRBJ1-5,15,once,AWSTSDRRLRGQPQH
TRBV2,TRBJ1-3,15,.,ASSERQAQISGNTIY
TRBV28,TRBJ2-7,11,.,ASSLEQGYEQY
TRBV10-1,TRBJ1-4,11,.,ASLKGPGEKLF
TRBV15,TRBJ1-2,12,.,ATSRDGFLAVYT
TRBV15,TRBJ1-2,11,.,ATSTGENYGYT